In its sample, the clone carrying this TCR beta chain was seen a few times. Its antigen is not identified. V was clipped by 5 bases and J by 4 bases, with 17 bases between them. The germline gives CDR1 MNHEY, CDR2 SMNVEV (reference sequence). This CDR3 is 15 amino acids long. Sequencing used immunoSEQ multiplex PCR; TCRdb keeps in-frame clones, though not all of them. The sample holds fewer than 120,000 clones, about four fifths seen once. The sample originates from a study of T cell responses to AZD1222 COVID-19 vaccine. Study outcomes and limitations: Nearly half of unique spike-specific TCRs reportedly avoided B.1.351 and B.1.1.7 mutated regions. Vaccine-associated CD4 TCRs spanned spike, dominant at 160-218 and 743-854.

Sequenced material: peripheral blood, taken on day 0 of AZD1222 vaccination. This receptor was taken from an adult in good health. V is TRBV27 and J is TRBJ1-1, with D possibly being TRBD1 (5 bases). The CDR3 DNA sequence: TGTGCCAGCAGTCGGGGGAGGGGCGAGAGCACTGAAGCTTTCTTT. As protein: CASSRGRGESTEAFF.